What follows describes a single TCR beta chain. Its antigen is currently unknown. Unmatched junction bases numbered 2, after V lost 1 base and J lost 2 bases. The CDR3 contains 16 residues. Germline CDR1 is MGHDK and CDR2 is SYGVNS. This specimen belongs to a study of cytomegalovirus exposure and HLA in healthy donors. As for the study in general: Falling in the Caucasian-associated ancestry cluster were about four fifths of under 500 genotyped donors.

Study-wide findings and caveats: Most subjects had HLA-A and HLA-B alleles reportedly predicted accurately by TCR beta sequences. Analysis performed later found over 15,000 TCR beta sequences associated with HLA alleles at 0.05 false discovery rate.

It was with 60 Vbeta and 13 Jbeta primers that the PCR ran. Using immunoSEQ multiplex PCR, the repertoire was profiled, and TCRdb retains in-frame clones only, with some absent. Of 120,000 to 150,000 clones listed, roughly 80% are singletons. This receptor was obtained from a woman between 25 and 40 years old in good health and CMV-seronegative. The chain recombines TRBV25-1 with TRBJ2-1; 10 nucleotides align to TRBD1. The specimen was PBMCs. This CDR3 reads CASSEWTGGAYNEQFF. The CDR3 DNA sequence: TGTGCCAGCAGTGAATGGACAGGGGGGGCCTACAATGAGCAGTTCTTC.